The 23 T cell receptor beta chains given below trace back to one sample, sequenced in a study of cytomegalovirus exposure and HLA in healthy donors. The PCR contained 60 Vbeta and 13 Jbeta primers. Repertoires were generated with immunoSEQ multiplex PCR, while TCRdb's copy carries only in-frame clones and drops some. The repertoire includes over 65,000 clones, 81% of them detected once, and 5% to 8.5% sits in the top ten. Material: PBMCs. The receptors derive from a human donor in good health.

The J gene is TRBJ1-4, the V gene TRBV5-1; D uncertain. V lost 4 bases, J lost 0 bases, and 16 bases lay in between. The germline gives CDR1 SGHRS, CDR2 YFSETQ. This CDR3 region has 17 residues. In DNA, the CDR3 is TGCGCCAGCAGCCTGCAAGGGAGACGAGCAACTAATGAAAAACTGTTTTTT. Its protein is CASSLQGRRATNEKLFF.

DNA of the CDR3: TGTGCCAGCAGCCGGACAGCCGGGGAGCTGTTTTTT. This gives the protein CASSRTAGELFF. The J gene is TRBJ2-2, the V gene TRBV11-2, with TRBD1 as a possible D gene (6 bases). Germline CDR1 SGHAT, CDR2 FQNNGV. Trimming cost V 5 bases and J 6 bases, with 7 bases left between them. This CDR3 has 12 amino acids.

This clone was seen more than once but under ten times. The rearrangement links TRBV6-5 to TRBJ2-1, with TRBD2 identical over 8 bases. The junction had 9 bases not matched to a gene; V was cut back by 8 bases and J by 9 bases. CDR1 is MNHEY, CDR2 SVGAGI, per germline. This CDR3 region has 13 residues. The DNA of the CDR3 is TGTGCCAGCGCCCGGGGGGGCCTTATTGAGCAGTTCTTC. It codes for CASARGGLIEQFF.

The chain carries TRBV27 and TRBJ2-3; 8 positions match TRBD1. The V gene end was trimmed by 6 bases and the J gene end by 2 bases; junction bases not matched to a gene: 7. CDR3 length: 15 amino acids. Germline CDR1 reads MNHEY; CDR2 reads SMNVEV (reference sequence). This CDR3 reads CASRQTGAPTDTQYF. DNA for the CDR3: TGTGCCAGCAGACAGACAGGGGCCCCCACAGATACGCAGTATTTT.

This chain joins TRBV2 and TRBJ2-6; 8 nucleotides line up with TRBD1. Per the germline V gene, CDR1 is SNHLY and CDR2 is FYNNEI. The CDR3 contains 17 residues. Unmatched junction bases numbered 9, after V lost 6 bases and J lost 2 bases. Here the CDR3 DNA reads TGTGCCAGCAGGTTTGATGGACAGGGAGCTGGGGCCAACGTCCTGACTTTC. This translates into CASRFDGQGAGANVLTF.

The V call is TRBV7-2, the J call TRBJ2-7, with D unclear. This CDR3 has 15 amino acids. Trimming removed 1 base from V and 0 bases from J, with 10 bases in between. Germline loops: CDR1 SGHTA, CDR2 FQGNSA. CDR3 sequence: CASSLDPGSSYEQYF. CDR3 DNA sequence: TGTGCCAGCAGCTTAGATCCAGGCAGCTCCTACGAGCAGTACTTC.

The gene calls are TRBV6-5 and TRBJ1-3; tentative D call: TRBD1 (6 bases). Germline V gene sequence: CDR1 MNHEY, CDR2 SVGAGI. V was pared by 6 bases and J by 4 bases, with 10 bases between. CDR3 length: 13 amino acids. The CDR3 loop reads CASRSGAGNTIYF. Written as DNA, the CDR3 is TGTGCCAGCAGGTCAGGGGCGGGAAACACCATATATTTT.

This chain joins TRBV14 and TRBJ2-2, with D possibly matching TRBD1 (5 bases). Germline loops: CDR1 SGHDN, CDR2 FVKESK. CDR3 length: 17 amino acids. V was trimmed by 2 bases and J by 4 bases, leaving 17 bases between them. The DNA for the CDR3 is TGTGCCAGCAGCCAACTTGCTAAGGGGATCGGCACCGGGGAGCTGTTTTTT. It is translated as CASSQLAKGIGTGELFF.

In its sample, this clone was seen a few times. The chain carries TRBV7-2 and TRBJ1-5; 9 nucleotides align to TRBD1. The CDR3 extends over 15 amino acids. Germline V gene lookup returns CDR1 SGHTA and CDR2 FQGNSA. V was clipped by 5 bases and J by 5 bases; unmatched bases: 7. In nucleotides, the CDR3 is TGTGCCAGCAGCCAACGTTGGACAGGGGATCAGCCCCAGCATTTT. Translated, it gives CASSQRWTGDQPQHF. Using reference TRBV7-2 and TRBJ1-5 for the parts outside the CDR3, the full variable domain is GAGVSQSPSNKVTEKGKDVELRCDPISGHTALYWYRQSLGQGLEFLIYFQGNSAPDKSGLPSDRFSAERTGGSVSTLTIQRTQQEDSAVYLCASSQRWTGDQPQHFGDGTRLSIL.

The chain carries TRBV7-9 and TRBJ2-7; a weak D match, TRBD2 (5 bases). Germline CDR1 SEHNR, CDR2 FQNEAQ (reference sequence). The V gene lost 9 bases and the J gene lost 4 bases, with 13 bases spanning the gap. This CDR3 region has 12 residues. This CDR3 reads CASGLLRYEQYF. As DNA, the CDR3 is TGTGCCAGTGGACTGTTGAGATACGAGCAGTACTTC.

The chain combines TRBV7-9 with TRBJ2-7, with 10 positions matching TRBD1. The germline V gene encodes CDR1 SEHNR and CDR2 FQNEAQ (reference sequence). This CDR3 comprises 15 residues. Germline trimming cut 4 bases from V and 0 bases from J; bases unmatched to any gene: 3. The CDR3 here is CASSSRQGASYEQYF. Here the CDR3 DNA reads TGTGCCAGCAGCTCCAGACAGGGGGCCTCCTACGAGCAGTACTTC.

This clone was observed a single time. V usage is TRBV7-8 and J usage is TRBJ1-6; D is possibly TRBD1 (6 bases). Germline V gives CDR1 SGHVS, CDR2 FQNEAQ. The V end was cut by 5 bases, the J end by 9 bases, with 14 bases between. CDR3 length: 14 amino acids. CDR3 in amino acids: CASSPTGHLSPLHF. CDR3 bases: TGTGCCAGCAGCCCAACGGGACACCTTTCACCCCTCCACTTT.

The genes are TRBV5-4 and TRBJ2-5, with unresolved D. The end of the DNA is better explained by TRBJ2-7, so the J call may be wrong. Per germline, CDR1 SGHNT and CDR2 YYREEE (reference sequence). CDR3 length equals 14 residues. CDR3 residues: CASSLDGANYEQYF. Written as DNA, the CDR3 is TGTGCCAGCAGCTTGGACGGAGCCAACTACGAGCAGTACTTC.

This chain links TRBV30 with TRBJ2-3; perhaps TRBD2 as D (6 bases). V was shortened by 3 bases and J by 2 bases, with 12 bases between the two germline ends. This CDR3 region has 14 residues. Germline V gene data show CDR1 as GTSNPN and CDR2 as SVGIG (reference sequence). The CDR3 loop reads CAWRAGTLTDTQYF. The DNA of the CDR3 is TGTGCCTGGAGGGCAGGGACTCTCACAGATACGCAGTATTTT. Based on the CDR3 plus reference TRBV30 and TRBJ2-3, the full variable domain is SQTIHQWPATLVQPVGSPLSLECTVEGTSNPNLYWYRQAAGRGLQLLFYSVGIGQISSEVPQNLSASRPQDRQFILSSKKLLLSDSGFYLCAWRAGTLTDTQYFGPGTRLTVL.

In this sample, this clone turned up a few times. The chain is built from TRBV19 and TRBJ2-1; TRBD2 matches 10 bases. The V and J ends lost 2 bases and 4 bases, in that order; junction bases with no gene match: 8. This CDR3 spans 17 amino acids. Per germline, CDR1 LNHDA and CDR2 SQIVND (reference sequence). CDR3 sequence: CASSIRSSGGPYNEQFF. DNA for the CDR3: TGTGCCAGTAGTATACGTTCTAGCGGGGGCCCGTACAATGAGCAGTTCTTC.

The CDR3 loop reads CASNLAGGLPSTDTQYF. DNA of the CDR3: TGTGCCAGCAACCTAGCGGGGGGCCTGCCAAGCACAGATACGCAGTATTTT. The V call is TRBV9, the J call TRBJ2-3; 11 positions match TRBD2. The J segment lost 0 bases and the V segment lost 6 bases, leaving 9 bases of the junction unmatched. From germline, CDR1 is SGDLS and CDR2 YYNGEE. There are 17 residues in the CDR3.

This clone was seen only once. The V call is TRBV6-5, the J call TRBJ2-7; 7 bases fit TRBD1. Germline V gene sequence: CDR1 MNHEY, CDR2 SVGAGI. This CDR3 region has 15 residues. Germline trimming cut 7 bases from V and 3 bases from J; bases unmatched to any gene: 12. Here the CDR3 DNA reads TGTGCCAGCAAAAGGGGGCTAGTCATCGACTACGAGCAGTACTTC. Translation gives CASKRGLVIDYEQYF.

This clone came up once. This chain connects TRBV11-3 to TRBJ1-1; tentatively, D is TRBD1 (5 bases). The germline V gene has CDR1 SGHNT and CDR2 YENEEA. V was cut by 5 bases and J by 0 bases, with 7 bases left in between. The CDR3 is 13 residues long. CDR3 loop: CASSRQMNTEAFF. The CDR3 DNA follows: TGTGCCAGCAGCAGACAGATGAACACTGAAGCTTTCTTT.

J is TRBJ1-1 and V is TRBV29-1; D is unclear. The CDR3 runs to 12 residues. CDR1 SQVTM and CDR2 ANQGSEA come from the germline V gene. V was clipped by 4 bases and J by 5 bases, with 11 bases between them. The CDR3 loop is CSVVRTETEAFF. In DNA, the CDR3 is TGCAGCGTTGTCCGCACGGAGACTGAAGCTTTCTTT.

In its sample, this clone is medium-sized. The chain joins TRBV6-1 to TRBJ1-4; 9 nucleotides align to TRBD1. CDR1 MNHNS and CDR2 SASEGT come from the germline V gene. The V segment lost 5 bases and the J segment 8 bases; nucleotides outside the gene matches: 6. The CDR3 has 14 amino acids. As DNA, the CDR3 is TGTGCCAGCAGTACGGGACAGGGAGGAGAAAAACTGTTTTTT. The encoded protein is CASSTGQGGEKLFF.

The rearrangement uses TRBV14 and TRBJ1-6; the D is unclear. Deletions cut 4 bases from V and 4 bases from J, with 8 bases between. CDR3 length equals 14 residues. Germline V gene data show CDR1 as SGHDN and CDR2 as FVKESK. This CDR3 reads CASSPREYNSPLHF. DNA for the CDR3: TGTGCCAGCAGCCCTAGGGAGTATAATTCACCCCTCCACTTT.

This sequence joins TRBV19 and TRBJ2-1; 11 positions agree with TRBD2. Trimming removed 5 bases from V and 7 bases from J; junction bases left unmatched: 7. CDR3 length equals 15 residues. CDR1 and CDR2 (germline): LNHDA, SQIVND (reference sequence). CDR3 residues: CASSGSGGVLNEQFF. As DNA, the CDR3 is TGTGCCAGTAGTGGTAGCGGGGGGGTATTGAATGAGCAGTTCTTC.

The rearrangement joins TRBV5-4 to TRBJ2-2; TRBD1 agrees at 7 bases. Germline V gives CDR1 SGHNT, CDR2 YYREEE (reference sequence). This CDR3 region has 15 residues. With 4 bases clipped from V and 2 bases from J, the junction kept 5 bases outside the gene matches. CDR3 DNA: TGTGCCAGCAGCCCGGGACAGACAAACACCGGGGAGCTGTTTTTT. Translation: CASSPGQTNTGELFF.